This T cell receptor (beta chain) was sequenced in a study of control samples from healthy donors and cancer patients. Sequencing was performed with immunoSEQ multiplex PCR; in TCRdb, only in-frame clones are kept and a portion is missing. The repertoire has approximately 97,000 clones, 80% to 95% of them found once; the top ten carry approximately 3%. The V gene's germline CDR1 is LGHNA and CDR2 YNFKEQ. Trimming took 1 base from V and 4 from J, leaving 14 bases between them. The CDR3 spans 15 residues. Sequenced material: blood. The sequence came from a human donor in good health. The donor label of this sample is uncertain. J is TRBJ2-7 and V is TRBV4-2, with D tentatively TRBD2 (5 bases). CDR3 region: CASSQGTPDRYEQYF. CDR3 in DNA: TGTGCCAGCAGCCAAGGGACTCCCGACCGGTACGAGCAGTACTTC.